The sequence of this T cell receptor beta chain was determined in a study of beta chain features in type 1 diabetes. This clone was seen a few times. What it binds is unknown. The study reverse transcribed the entire isolated RNA, so it sequenced expressed TCRB transcripts. Using immunoSEQ multiplex PCR, the repertoire was profiled, and TCRdb retains in-frame clones only, with some absent. The profile shows hundreds of thousands of clones, about 14% of them singletons. The study, taken as a whole, reports: Type 1 diabetes patients had moderately but significantly shorter TCRB CDR3s in all four CD4+ subsets.

The sequencing sample was made of naive CD4+ T cells from blood. The TCR was taken from a young man with type 1 diabetes.

The CDR3 coding sequence is TGTGCCAGCAGCTTAGGTTCCACAGTCTACGAGCAGTACTTC. Amino acids: CASSLGSTVYEQYF. This chain uses TRBV11-2 with TRBJ2-7, with unresolved D. This CDR3 is 14 amino acids long. The V gene lost 1 base and the J gene lost 3 bases, with 10 bases spanning the gap. Germline V lookup: CDR1 SGHAT, CDR2 FQNNGV.